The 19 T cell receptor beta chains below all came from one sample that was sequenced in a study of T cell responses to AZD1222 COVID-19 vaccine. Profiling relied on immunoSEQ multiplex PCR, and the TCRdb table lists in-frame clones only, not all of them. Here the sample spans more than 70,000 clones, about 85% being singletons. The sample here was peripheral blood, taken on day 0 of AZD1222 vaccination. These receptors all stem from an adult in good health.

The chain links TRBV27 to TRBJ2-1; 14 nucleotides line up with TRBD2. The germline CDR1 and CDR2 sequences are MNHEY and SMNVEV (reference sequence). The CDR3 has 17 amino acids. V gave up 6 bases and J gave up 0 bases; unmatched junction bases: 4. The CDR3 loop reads CASSQTSGGDSYNEQFF. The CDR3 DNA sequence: TGTGCCAGCAGCCAGACTAGCGGGGGGGACTCCTACAATGAGCAGTTCTTC.

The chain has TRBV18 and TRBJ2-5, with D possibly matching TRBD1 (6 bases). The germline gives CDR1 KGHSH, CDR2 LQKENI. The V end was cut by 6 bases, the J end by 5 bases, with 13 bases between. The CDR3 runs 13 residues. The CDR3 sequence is CASSMPGDETQYF. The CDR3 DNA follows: TGTGCCAGCTCCATGCCAGGGGACGAGACCCAGTACTTC.

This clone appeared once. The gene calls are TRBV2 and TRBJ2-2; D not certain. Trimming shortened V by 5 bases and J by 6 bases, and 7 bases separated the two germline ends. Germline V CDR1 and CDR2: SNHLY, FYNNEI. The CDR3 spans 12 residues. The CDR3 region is CASSRASGELFF. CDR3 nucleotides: TGTGCCAGCAGTCGGGCGTCCGGGGAGCTGTTTTTT.

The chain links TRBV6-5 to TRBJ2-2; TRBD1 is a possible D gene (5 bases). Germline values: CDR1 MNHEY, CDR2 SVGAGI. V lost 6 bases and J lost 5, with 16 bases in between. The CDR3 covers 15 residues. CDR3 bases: TGTGCCAGCAGCCATGGGGCAGTACAAACCGGGGAGCTGTTTTTT. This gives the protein CASSHGAVQTGELFF.

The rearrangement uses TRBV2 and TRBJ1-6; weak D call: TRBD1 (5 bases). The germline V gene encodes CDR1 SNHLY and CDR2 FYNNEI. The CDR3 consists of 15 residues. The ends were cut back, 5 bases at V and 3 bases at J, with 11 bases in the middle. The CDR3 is CASSFSQDYNSPLHF. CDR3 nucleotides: TGTGCCAGCAGTTTTTCACAGGACTATAATTCACCCCTCCACTTT.

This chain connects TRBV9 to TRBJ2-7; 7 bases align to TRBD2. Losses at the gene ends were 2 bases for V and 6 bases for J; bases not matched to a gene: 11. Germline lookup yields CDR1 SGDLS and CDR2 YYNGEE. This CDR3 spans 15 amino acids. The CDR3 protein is CASSVGREGIVEQYF. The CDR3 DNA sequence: TGTGCCAGCAGCGTCGGAAGGGAGGGAATTGTCGAGCAGTACTTC. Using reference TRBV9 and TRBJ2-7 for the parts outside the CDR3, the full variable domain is DSGVTQTPKHLITATGQRVTLRCSPRSGDLSVYWYQQSLDQGLQFLIQYYNGEERAKGNILERFSAQQFPDLHSELNLSSLELGDSALYFCASSVGREGIVEQYFGPGTRLTVT.

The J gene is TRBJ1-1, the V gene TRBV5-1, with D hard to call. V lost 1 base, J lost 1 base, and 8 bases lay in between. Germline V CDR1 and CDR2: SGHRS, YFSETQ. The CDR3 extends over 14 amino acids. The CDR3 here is CASSLFGGNTEAFF. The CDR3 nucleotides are TGCGCCAGCAGCTTGTTTGGTGGGAACACTGAAGCTTTCTTT.

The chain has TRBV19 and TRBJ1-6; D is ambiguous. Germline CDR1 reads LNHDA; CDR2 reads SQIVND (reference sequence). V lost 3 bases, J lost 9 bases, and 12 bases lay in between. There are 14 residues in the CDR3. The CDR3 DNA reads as TGTGCCAGTAGTATGGATGTATTCACTTCACCCCTCCACTTT. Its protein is CASSMDVFTSPLHF. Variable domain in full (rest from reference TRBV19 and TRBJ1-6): DGGITQSPKYLFRKEGQNVTLSCEQNLNHDAMYWYRQDPGQGLRLIYYSQIVNDFQKGDIAEGYSVSREKKESFPLTVTSAQKNPTAFYLCASSMDVFTSPLHFGNGTRLTVT.

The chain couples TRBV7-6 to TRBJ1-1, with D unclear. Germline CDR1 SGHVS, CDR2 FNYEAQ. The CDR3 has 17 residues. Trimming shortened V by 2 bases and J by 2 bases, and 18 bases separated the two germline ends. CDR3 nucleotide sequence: TGTGCCAGCAGCTTACGGGATTCGGCGGATATAAACACTGAAGCTTTCTTT. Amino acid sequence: CASSLRDSADINTEAFF.

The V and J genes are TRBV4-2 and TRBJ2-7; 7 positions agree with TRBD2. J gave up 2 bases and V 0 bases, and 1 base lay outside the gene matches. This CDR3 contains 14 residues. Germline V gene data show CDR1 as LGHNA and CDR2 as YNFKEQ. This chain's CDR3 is CASSQDLAAYEQYF. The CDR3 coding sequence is TGTGCCAGCAGCCAAGATCTAGCGGCCTACGAGCAGTACTTC.

CDR3 in DNA: TGTGCCAGCAGGGAAAGGGGACAGATCTCCTCCTACAATGAGCAGTTCTTC. This codes for CASRERGQISSYNEQFF. The chain carries TRBV7-2 and TRBJ2-1; 7 bases fit TRBD1. Unmatched junction bases numbered 11, after V lost 6 bases and J lost 0 bases. Germline V gives CDR1 SGHTA, CDR2 FQGNSA. The CDR3 extends over 17 amino acids.

The CDR3 DNA reads TGTGCCAGCAGTTTTGGAAACTATGGCTACACCTTC. Translated: CASSFGNYGYTF. The chain is built from TRBV12-3 or TRBV12-4 and TRBJ1-2; D is unclear. The CDR3 spans 12 residues. The germline V and J ends were trimmed by 3 bases and 2 bases, with 4 bases remaining between them.

CDR3 nucleotides: TGTGCCAGCAGCCCGGGACTAGCGGGGGGCAGATACAATGAGCAGTTCTTC. It encodes CASSPGLAGGRYNEQFF. The V call is TRBV11-3, the J call TRBJ2-1, with 15 bases matching TRBD2. The junction had 6 bases not matched to a gene; V was cut back by 5 bases and J by 4 bases. The germline V gene has CDR1 SGHNT and CDR2 YENEEA. The CDR3 has 17 amino acids. Combining the CDR3 with reference TRBV11-3 and TRBJ2-1 gives the whole variable domain EAGVVQSPRYKIIEKKQPVAFWCNPISGHNTLYWYLQNLGQGPELLIRYENEEAVDDSQLPKDRFSAERLKGVDSTLKIQPAELGDSAVYLCASSPGLAGGRYNEQFFGPGTRLTVL.

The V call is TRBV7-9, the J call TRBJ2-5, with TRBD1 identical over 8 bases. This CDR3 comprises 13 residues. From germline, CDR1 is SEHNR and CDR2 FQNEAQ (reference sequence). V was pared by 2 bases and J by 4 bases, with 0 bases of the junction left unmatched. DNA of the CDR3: TGTGCCAGCAGCTTAACAGGGGGAGAGACCCAGTACTTC. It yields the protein CASSLTGGETQYF.

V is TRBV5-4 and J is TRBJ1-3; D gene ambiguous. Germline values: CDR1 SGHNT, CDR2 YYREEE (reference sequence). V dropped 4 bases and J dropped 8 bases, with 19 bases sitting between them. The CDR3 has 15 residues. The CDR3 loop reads CASSRGIPFGDTIYF. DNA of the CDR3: TGTGCCAGCAGCCGCGGGATTCCGTTCGGGGACACCATATATTTT.

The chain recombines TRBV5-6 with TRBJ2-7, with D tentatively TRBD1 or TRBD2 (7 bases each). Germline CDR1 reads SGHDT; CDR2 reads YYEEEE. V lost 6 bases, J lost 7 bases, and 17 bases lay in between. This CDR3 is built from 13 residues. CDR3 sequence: CASNGQAGREQYF. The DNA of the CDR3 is TGTGCCAGCAACGGACAGGCCGGGAGGGAGCAGTACTTC.

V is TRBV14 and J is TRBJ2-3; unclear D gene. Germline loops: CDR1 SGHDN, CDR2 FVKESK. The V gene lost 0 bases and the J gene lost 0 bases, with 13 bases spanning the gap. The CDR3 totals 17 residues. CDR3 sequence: CASSQDRIPTSTDTQYF. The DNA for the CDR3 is TGTGCCAGCAGCCAAGATCGGATCCCTACTAGCACAGATACGCAGTATTTT. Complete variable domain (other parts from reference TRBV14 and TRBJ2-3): EAGVTQFPSHSVIEKGQTVTLRCDPISGHDNLYWYRRVMGKEIKFLLHFVKESKQDESGMPNNRFLAERTGGTYSTLKVQPAELEDSGVYFCASSQDRIPTSTDTQYFGPGTRLTVL.

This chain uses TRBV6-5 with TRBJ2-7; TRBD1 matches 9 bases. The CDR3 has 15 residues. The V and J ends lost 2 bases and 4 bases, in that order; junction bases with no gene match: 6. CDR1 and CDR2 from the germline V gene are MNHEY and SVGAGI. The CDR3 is CASSYGTQGAYEQYF. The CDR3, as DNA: TGTGCCAGCAGTTACGGGACACAGGGGGCGTACGAGCAGTACTTC.

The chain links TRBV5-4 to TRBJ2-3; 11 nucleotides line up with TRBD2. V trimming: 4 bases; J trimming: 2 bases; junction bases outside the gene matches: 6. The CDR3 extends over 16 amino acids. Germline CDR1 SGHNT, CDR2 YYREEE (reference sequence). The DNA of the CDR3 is TGTGCCAGCAGCGTCGAACTAGCGGGGGACACAGATACGCAGTATTTT. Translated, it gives CASSVELAGDTDTQYF.